Each of the 24 T cell receptor beta chains below was sequenced from the same sample in a study of cytomegalovirus exposure and HLA in healthy donors. Sequenced by immunoSEQ multiplex PCR; TCRdb stores in-frame clones only, minus some. The sample lists hundreds of thousands of clones, approximately 90% occurring once. Input material: PBMCs. These TCRs come from a woman between 18 and 29 years old in good health and CMV-seronegative.

This clone has only one observation. The CDR3 DNA reads TGTGCCAGCAGTCCCCGGGGGGTGCCAGGTGAGCAGTTCTTC. This gives the protein CASSPRGVPGEQFF. The gene calls are TRBV27 and TRBJ2-1; 7 bases align to TRBD2. CDR3 size: 14 residues. The ends lost 5 bases at V and 9 bases at J; junction bases unmatched: 10. Germline CDR1 MNHEY, CDR2 SMNVEV (reference sequence).

This chain connects TRBV7-2 to TRBJ1-4, with D uncertain. Trimming removed 0 bases from V and 7 bases from J, with 15 bases in between. The CDR3 is made up of 16 amino acids. Germline V lookup: CDR1 SGHTA, CDR2 FQGNSA. The DNA for the CDR3 is TGTGCCAGCAGCTTAGCGCAGCGCGGGGTGGGTGAAAAACTGTTTTTT. Translation gives CASSLAQRGVGEKLFF.

V usage is TRBV25-1 and J usage is TRBJ1-1, with a possible D match to TRBD1 (5 bases). CDR1 is MGHDK, CDR2 SYGVNS, per germline. This CDR3 has 12 amino acids. The ends were cut back, 5 bases at V and 5 bases at J, with 9 bases in the middle. CDR3 sequence (DNA): TGTGCCAGCAGTCTAGGGGTAACTGAAGCTTTCTTT. It translates to CASSLGVTEAFF.

The genes are TRBV10-3 and TRBJ2-1, with 7 bases that match TRBD2. J was trimmed by 5 bases and V by 7 bases; bases with no gene match: 14. The V gene's germline CDR1 is ENHRY and CDR2 SYGVKD. CDR3 size: 16 residues. The CDR3 DNA is TGTGCCATCACTCTGTCTAGCGGACGAGTCCACAATGAGCAGTTCTTC. This gives the protein CAITLSSGRVHNEQFF.

The CDR3 loop reads CASSRRPAAGANVLTF. The DNA for the CDR3 is TGTGCCAGCAGCCGAAGACCCGCGGCTGGGGCCAACGTCCTGACTTTC. The chain combines TRBV5-4 with TRBJ2-6, with no clear D. The CDR3 is made up of 16 amino acids. Germline V gene lookup returns CDR1 SGHNT and CDR2 YYREEE (reference sequence). Trimming took 4 bases from V and 2 from J, leaving 13 bases between them.

J is TRBJ1-1 and V is TRBV7-9; 7 bases match TRBD1. The CDR3 covers 14 residues. Germline trimming cut 2 bases from V and 1 base from J; bases unmatched to any gene: 1. The germline CDR1 and CDR2 sequences are SEHNR and FQNEAQ (reference sequence). The CDR3 DNA sequence: TGTGCCAGCAGCTTAAACAGGGGGAACACTGAAGCTTTCTTT. Its protein is CASSLNRGNTEAFF.

The chain joins TRBV18 to TRBJ2-3, with D hard to call. CDR1 and CDR2 (germline): KGHSH, LQKENI. The CDR3 loop spans 12 amino acids. Deletions cut 3 bases from V and 3 bases from J, with 4 bases between. The CDR3 coding sequence is TGTGCCAGCTCACCCCGGACAGATACGCAGTATTTT. Translating gives CASSPRTDTQYF.

The chain is built from TRBV4-1 and TRBJ2-2; 9 bases line up with TRBD2. The CDR3 runs 16 residues. J gave up 0 bases and V 4 bases, and 3 bases lay outside the gene matches. The germline CDR1 and CDR2 sequences are MGHRA and YSYEKL. The CDR3 DNA reads as TGCGCCAGCAGCCTACTAGCGGGTCCGAACACCGGGGAGCTGTTTTTT. It specifies CASSLLAGPNTGELFF.

The V call is TRBV5-5, the J call TRBJ1-2; weak D call: TRBD1 (6 bases). The germline gives CDR1 SGHKS, CDR2 YYEKEE (reference sequence). This CDR3 region has 16 residues. The V end was cut by 3 bases, the J end by 7 bases, with 22 bases between. The CDR3 is CASSSDRFSGFRGYTF. The CDR3 coding sequence is TGTGCCAGCAGCTCAGACAGGTTTTCGGGCTTTCGTGGCTACACCTTC.

This chain uses TRBV29-1 with TRBJ2-7; D uncertain. The CDR3 covers 14 residues. Germline CDR1 reads SQVTM; CDR2 reads ANQGSEA. Trimming shortened V by 4 bases and J by 0 bases, and 13 bases separated the two germline ends. CDR3: CSVGGSRGSYEQYF. The CDR3 DNA sequence: TGCAGCGTTGGCGGCTCAAGAGGCTCCTACGAGCAGTACTTC.

The chain has TRBV6-5 and TRBJ2-4; possible D gene TRBD2, 5 bases. Germline CDR1 and CDR2: MNHEY and SVGAGI. The CDR3 runs to 14 residues. The V and J ends lost 3 bases and 2 bases respectively, with 8 bases between them. In DNA form, the CDR3 reads TGTGCCAGCAGTTATGGAGGATCCAAAAACATTCAGTACTTC. Its translation: CASSYGGSKNIQYF.

This rearrangement joins TRBV4-1 to TRBJ2-5, with unresolved D. Per germline, CDR1 MGHRA and CDR2 YSYEKL. This CDR3 is built from 15 residues. Trimming stripped 4 bases from V and 1 base from J, with 13 bases between. Here the CDR3 DNA reads TGCGCCAGCAGCCCCGCCTCAACAGTCCAAGAGACCCAGTACTTC. Translated: CASSPASTVQETQYF.

CDR3 nucleotide sequence: TGCAGCGTCTCCAGGAGGACAGGGACAGATACGCAGTATTTT. It is translated as CSVSRRTGTDTQYF. The J gene is TRBJ2-3, the V gene TRBV29-1, with 8 bases lining up with TRBD1. Germline loops: CDR1 SQVTM, CDR2 ANQGSEA. The CDR3 is 14 amino acids. The J segment lost 3 bases and the V segment lost 6 bases, leaving 8 bases of the junction unmatched.

This clone was seen more than once but under ten times. The chain recombines TRBV25-1 with TRBJ2-2, with D maybe TRBD1 (7 bases). Trimming removed 7 bases from V and 4 bases from J, with 22 bases in between. This CDR3 is 17 amino acids long. Germline CDR1 reads MGHDK; CDR2 reads SYGVNS. CDR3 sequence: CASTPQTGNSGTGELFF. The DNA for the CDR3 is TGTGCCAGCACCCCTCAGACAGGGAATAGCGGCACCGGGGAGCTGTTTTTT.

The rearrangement links TRBV4-2 to TRBJ1-6, with 9 bases fitting TRBD1. The trim removed 4 bases at V and 1 base at J, leaving 14 bases unmatched. The CDR3 length is 20 residues. Germline loops: CDR1 LGHNA, CDR2 YNFKEQ. The CDR3 DNA reads as TGTGCCAGCAGCCCCTGGAAGGGACAGGGACCGGAGTCCTATAATTCACCCCTCCACTTT. This encodes CASSPWKGQGPESYNSPLHF.

This clone was counted only a few times. The genes are TRBV4-1 and TRBJ1-2, with 9 bases identical to TRBD1. CDR1 is MGHRA, CDR2 YSYEKL, per germline. The J segment lost 8 bases and the V segment lost 1 base, leaving 5 bases of the junction unmatched. The CDR3 totals 14 residues. CDR3 sequence reads: CASSQGWDRDGYTF. The CDR3 DNA reads as TGCGCCAGCAGCCAAGGGTGGGACAGGGACGGCTACACCTTC.

The rearrangement links TRBV6-4 to TRBJ1-5; 8 bases line up with TRBD1. With V trimmed by 2 bases and J by 6 bases, 3 bases remained unmatched. CDR3 length: 14 residues. CDR1 is MRHNA and CDR2 is SNTAGT in the germline V gene. The CDR3 reads CASSDGTGGQPQHF. The CDR3 nucleotides are TGTGCCAGCAGTGACGGGACAGGAGGTCAGCCCCAGCATTTT.

The J gene is TRBJ1-1, the V gene TRBV5-1; no clear D gene. Trimming shortened V by 5 bases and J by 1 base, and 15 bases separated the two germline ends. Germline loops: CDR1 SGHRS, CDR2 YFSETQ. This CDR3 is built from 15 residues. In DNA, the CDR3 is TGCGCCAGCAGACCGAGTACTAGAGCGAACACTGAAGCTTTCTTT. It encodes CASRPSTRANTEAFF.

The rearrangement links TRBV4-1 to TRBJ1-4; maybe TRBD1 (6 bases). This CDR3 comprises 14 residues. Trimming cost V 4 bases and J 8 bases, with 14 bases left between them. Germline V CDR1 and CDR2: MGHRA, YSYEKL. The CDR3 region has the DNA TGCGCCAGCAGCCCCGAGGGGGGGGGCGAAAAACTGTTTTTT. The encoded protein is CASSPEGGGEKLFF.

The V and J genes are TRBV28 and TRBJ2-1, with D uncertain. Germline V gene data show CDR1 as MDHEN and CDR2 as SYDVKM. V was shortened by 6 bases and J by 9 bases, with 12 bases between the two germline ends. The CDR3 runs 12 residues. The CDR3 region has the DNA TGTGCCAGCAGCTTGATCGGCGGTGAGCAGTTCTTC. It codes for CASSLIGGEQFF.

V is TRBV9 and J is TRBJ1-3; D perhaps matches TRBD1 (5 bases). The V gene lost 7 bases and the J gene lost 0 bases, with 14 bases spanning the gap. CDR3 length: 15 residues. Germline assignment: CDR1 SGDLS and CDR2 YYNGEE. The CDR3 is CASWTTPDSGNTIYF. In DNA, the CDR3 is TGTGCCAGCTGGACAACGCCAGACTCTGGAAACACCATATATTTT.

This sequence joins TRBV5-4 and TRBJ1-1; 8 nucleotides agree with TRBD1. Germline assignment: CDR1 SGHNT and CDR2 YYREEE (reference sequence). The length of the CDR3 is 17 residues. The J segment lost 3 bases and the V segment lost 0 bases, leaving 10 bases of the junction unmatched. Here the CDR3 reads CASSLDIIRGRHTEAFF. The CDR3 DNA sequence: TGTGCCAGCAGCTTGGACATAATCAGGGGGCGCCACACTGAAGCTTTCTTT.

This clone was seen a single time. The CDR3 is CASRESLVNIQYF. CDR3 coding DNA: TGTGCCAGCAGAGAAAGCCTAGTTAACATTCAGTACTTC. The chain recombines TRBV28 with TRBJ2-4, with no clear D. CDR1 is MDHEN, CDR2 SYDVKM, per germline. The CDR3 has 13 residues. V lost 6 bases to trimming and J lost 7 bases, with 13 bases between them.

The chain carries TRBV15 and TRBJ1-5; a possible D gene is TRBD1 (5 bases). Per the germline V gene, CDR1 is LNHNV and CDR2 is YYDKDF (reference sequence). Trimming took 0 bases from V and 11 from J, leaving 11 bases between them. The CDR3 contains 13 residues. CDR3 coding DNA: TGTGCCACCAGCAGAGATCCTGGGGGGGCCCAGCATTTT. Protein sequence: CATSRDPGGAQHF.